This TCR beta chain was identified in a study of blood T cell repertoires in COVID-19. Across the study: Acute and convalescent COVID-19 specimens originated in the United States, Italy and Spain. Nucleic acid was either cDNA or gDNA, and it came from T cells, B-cell-depleted T cells, or PBMCs.

In the authors' methods: Estimates of nucleated cell counts were drawn from the amplification of reference gene primers. Libraries were prepared by immunoSEQ multiplex PCR; TCRdb keeps only in-frame clonotypes and omits some of them. Clonal size and the V and J genes are those of that table, whereas D and trimming came from the DNA. The table lists about 47,000 clones, 65% to 85% of them singletons. Trimming cost V 6 bases and J 2 bases; bases outside gene matches: 3. CDR1 ENHRY and CDR2 SYGVKD come from the germline V gene. CDR3 length equals 13 residues. Seattle patients were enrolled while actively infected and followed longitudinally.

The origin of this receptor is a woman at least 80 years old with COVID-19, enrolled during active disease. The chain joins TRBV10-3 to TRBJ1-1, with 7 positions matching TRBD1. The sample was peripheral blood. In DNA form, the CDR3 reads TGTGCCATCAGAGGGACAGAAAACACTGAAGCTTTCTTT. Translated: CAIRGTENTEAFF.